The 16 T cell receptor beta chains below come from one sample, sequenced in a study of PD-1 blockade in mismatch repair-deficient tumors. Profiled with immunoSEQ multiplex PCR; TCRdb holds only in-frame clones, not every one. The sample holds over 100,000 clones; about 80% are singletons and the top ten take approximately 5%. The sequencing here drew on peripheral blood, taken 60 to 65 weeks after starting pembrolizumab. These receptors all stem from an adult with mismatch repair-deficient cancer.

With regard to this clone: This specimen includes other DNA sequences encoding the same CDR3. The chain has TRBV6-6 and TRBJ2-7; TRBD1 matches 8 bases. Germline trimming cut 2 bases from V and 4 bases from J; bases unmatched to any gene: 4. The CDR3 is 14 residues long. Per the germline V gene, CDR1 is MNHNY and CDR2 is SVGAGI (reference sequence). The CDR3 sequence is CASSYGQGAYEQYF. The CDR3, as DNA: TGTGCCAGCAGTTACGGGCAGGGGGCTTACGAGCAGTACTTC.

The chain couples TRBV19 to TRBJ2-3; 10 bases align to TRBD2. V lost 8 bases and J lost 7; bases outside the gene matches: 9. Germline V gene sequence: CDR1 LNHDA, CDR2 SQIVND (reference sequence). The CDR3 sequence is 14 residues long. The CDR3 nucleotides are TGTGCCAGTCGGGGGGTTAGCGGGAGGAATACGCAGTATTTT. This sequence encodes CASRGVSGRNTQYF. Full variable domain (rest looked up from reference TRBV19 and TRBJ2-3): DGGITQSPKYLFRKEGQNVTLSCEQNLNHDAMYWYRQDPGQGLRLIYYSQIVNDFQKGDIAEGYSVSREKKESFPLTVTSAQKNPTAFYLCASRGVSGRNTQYFGPGTRLTVL.

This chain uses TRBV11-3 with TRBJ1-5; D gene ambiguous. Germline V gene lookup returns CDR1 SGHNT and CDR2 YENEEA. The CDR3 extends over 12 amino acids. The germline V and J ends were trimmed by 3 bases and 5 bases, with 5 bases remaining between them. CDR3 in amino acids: CASSFRDQPQHF. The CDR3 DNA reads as TGTGCCAGCAGCTTCCGTGATCAGCCCCAGCATTTT. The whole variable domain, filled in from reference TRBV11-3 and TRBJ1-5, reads EAGVVQSPRYKIIEKKQPVAFWCNPISGHNTLYWYLQNLGQGPELLIRYENEEAVDDSQLPKDRFSAERLKGVDSTLKIQPAELGDSAVYLCASSFRDQPQHFGDGTRLSIL.

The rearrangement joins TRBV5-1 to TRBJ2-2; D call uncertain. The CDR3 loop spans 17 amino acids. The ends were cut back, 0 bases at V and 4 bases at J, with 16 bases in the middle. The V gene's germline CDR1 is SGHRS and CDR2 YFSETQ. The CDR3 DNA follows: TGCGCCAGCAGCTTGGAGGGTTGGTCGGCCGGCACCGGGGAGCTGTTTTTT. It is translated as CASSLEGWSAGTGELFF.

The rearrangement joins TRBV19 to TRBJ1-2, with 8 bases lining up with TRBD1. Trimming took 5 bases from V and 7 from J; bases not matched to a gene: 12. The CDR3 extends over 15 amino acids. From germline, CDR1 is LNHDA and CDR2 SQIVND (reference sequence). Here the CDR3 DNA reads TGTGCCAGTAGTTTACGACAGGGGCTCTCTGGTGGCTACACCTTC. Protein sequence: CASSLRQGLSGGYTF.

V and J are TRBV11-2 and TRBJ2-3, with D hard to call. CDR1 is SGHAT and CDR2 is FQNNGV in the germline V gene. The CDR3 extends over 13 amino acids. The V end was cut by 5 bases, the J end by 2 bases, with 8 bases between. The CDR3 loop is CASSPRPTDTQYF. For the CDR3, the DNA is TGTGCCAGCAGCCCGCGGCCCACAGATACGCAGTATTTT.

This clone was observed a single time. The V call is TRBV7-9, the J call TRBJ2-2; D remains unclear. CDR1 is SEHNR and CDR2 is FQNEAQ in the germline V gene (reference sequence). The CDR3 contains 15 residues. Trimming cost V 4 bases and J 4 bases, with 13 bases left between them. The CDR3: CASSSGTLATGELFF. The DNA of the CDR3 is TGTGCCAGCAGCTCAGGTACCCTGGCCACCGGGGAGCTGTTTTTT.

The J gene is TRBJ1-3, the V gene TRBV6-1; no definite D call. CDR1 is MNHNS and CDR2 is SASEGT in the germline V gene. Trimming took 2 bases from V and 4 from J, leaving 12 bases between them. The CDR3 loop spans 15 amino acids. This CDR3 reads CASSEWWGPGNTIYF. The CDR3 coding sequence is TGTGCCAGCAGTGAATGGTGGGGTCCCGGAAACACCATATATTTT.

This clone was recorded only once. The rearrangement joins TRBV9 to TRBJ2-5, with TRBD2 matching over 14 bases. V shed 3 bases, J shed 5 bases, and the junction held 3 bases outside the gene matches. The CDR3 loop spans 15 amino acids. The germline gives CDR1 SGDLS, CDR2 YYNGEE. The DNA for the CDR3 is TGTGCCAGCAGCGGACTAGCGGGAGGGGCGGAGACCCAGTACTTC. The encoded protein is CASSGLAGGAETQYF.

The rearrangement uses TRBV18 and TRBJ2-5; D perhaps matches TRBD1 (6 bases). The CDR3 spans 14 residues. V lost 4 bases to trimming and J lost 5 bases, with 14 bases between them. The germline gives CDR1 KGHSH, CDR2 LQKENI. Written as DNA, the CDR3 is TGTGCCAGCTCACTGACCTCAAGGGGGGAGACCCAGTACTTC. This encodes CASSLTSRGETQYF.

DNA for the CDR3: TGTGCCAGCAGCTTAACTAGCGGAACGAACACCGGGGAGCTGTTTTTT. Protein sequence: CASSLTSGTNTGELFF. V and J are TRBV7-8 and TRBJ2-2; 8 nucleotides agree with TRBD2. The germline V gene encodes CDR1 SGHVS and CDR2 FQNEAQ. This CDR3 comprises 16 residues. With V trimmed by 2 bases and J by 0 bases, 2 bases remained unmatched.

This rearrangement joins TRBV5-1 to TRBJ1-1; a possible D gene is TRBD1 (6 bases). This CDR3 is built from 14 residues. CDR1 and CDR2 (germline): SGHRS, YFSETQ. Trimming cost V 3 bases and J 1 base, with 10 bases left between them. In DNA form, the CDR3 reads TGCGCCAGCAGCTCCGGGACAAGGAACACTGAAGCTTTCTTT. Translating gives CASSSGTRNTEAFF.

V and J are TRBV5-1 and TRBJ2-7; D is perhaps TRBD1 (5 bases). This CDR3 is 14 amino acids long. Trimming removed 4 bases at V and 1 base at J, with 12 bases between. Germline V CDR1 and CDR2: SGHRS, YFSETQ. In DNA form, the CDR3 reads TGCGCCAGCAGCCCGGTAGACAGATCCTACGAGCAGTACTTC. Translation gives CASSPVDRSYEQYF.

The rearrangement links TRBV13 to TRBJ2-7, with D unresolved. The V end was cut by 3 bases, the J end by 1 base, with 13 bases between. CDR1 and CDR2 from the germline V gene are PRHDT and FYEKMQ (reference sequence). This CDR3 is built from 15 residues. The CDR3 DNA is TGTGCCAGCAGCTTGGCAGGTCAAGAATCCTACGAGCAGTACTTC. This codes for CASSLAGQESYEQYF.

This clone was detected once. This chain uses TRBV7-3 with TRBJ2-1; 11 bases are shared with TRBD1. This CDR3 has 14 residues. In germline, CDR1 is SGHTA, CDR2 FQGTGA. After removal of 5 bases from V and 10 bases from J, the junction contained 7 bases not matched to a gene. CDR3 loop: CASSPGQGVGEQFF. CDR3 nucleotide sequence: TGTGCCAGCAGCCCGGGACAGGGGGTAGGGGAGCAGTTCTTC.

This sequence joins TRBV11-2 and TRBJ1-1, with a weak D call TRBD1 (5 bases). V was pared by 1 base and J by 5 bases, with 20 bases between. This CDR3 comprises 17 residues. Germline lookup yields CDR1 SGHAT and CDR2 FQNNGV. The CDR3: CASSLGSRVVIETEAFF. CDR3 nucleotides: TGTGCCAGCAGCTTAGGGTCCAGGGTAGTTATAGAAACTGAAGCTTTCTTT.